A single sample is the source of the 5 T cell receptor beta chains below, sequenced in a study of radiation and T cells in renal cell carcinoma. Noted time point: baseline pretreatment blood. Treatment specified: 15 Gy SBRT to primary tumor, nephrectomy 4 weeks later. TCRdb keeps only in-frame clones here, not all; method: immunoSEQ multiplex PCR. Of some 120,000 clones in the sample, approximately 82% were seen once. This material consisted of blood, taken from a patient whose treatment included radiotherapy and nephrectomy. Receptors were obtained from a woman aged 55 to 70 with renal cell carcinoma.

The CDR3 sequence is CASRASLTYNEQFF. Here the CDR3 DNA reads TGTGCCAGCAGGGCTAGCCTTACCTACAATGAGCAGTTCTTC. The chain recombines TRBV2 with TRBJ2-1, with D possibly matching TRBD2 (5 bases). The CDR3 has 14 amino acids. Per germline, CDR1 SNHLY and CDR2 FYNNEI. Trimming took off 6 bases at V and 2 bases at J, with 11 bases between the two ends. The full variable domain, rest sourced from reference TRBV2 and TRBJ2-1, is EPEVTQTPSHQVTQMGQEVILRCVPISNHLYFYWYRQILGQKVEFLVSFYNNEISEKSEIFDDQFSVERPDGSNFTLKIRSTKLEDSAMYFCASRASLTYNEQFFGPGTRLTVL.

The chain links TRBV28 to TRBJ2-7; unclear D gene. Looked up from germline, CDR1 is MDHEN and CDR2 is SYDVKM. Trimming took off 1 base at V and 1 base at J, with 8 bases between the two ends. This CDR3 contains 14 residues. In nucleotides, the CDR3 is TGTGCCAGCAGTTTATTAACAGCTTCCTACGAGCAGTACTTC. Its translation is CASSLLTASYEQYF.

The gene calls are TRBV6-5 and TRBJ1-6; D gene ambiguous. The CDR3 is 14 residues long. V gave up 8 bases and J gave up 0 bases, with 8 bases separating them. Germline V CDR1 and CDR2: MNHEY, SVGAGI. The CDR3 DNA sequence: TGTGCCAGCGGTCGGAGCTCCTATAATTCACCCCTCCACTTT. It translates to CASGRSSYNSPLHF.

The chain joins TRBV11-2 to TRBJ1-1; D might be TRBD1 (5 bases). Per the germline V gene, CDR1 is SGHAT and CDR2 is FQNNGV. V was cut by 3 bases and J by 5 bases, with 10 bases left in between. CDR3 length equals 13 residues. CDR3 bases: TGTGCCAGCAGCTTTGGGGACCGGACTGAAGCTTTCTTT. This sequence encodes CASSFGDRTEAFF.

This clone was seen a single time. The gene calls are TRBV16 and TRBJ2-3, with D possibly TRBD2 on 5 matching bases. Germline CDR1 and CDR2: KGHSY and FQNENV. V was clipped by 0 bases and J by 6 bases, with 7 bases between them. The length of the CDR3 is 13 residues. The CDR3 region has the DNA TGTGCCAGCAGCCAATCTAGGAGGGATACGCAGTATTTT. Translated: CASSQSRRDTQYF.